Shown below are 24 T cell receptor beta chains from a single sample sequenced in a study of blood T cell repertoires in COVID-19 (dated by TCRdb to between 2020 and 2021). The receptor library was made with the immunoSEQ multiplex PCR assay. This is the immuneACCESS table as TCRdb keeps it, with only in-frame sequences that have V and J called. A part of the clones is gone; compared with another copy, unresolved V genes explain less than half, and the rest is unexplained. For this sample the table gives 250,000 to 350,000 clones, of which about 85% were detected only once. The biggest ten clones account for about 1% of the sample. Sequencing was done on a sample of peripheral blood. The receptor source for this set is a human donor with COVID-19, enrolled during active disease. The donor label of this sample is uncertain.

This clone turned up a few times. Written as DNA, the CDR3 is TGTGCCTGGATGTCGGGACTCGGGTCCTCCTACGAGCAGTACTTC. Protein: CAWMSGLGSSYEQYF. V is TRBV30 and J is TRBJ2-7; possibly TRBD2 for D (6 bases). CDR1 is GTSNPN and CDR2 is SVGIG in the germline V gene (reference sequence). Trimming took off 4 bases at V and 0 bases at J, with 16 bases between the two ends. This CDR3 has 15 residues.

V and J are TRBV6-5 and TRBJ2-1; 10 bases fit TRBD1. Unmatched junction bases numbered 7, after V lost 8 bases and J lost 12 bases. This CDR3 contains 12 residues. The V gene's germline CDR1 is MNHEY and CDR2 SVGAGI. In DNA form, the CDR3 reads TGTGCCAGCGGGAACCGGGACAGGGGGCAGTTCTTC. Translated: CASGNRDRGQFF.

The chain has TRBV11-2 and TRBJ2-1; 13 bases are a match to TRBD2. The ends lost 4 bases at V and 0 bases at J; junction bases unmatched: 6. The CDR3 loop spans 18 amino acids. CDR1 SGHAT and CDR2 FQNNGV come from the germline V gene. Here the CDR3 DNA reads TGTGCCAGCAGCTACGGGGGACTAGCGGGATCCTCCTACAATGAGCAGTTCTTC. This sequence encodes CASSYGGLAGSSYNEQFF.

The CDR3 is CASSSLQGARNTIYF. As DNA, the CDR3 is TGTGCCAGCAGCTCTCTACAGGGAGCACGGAACACCATATATTTT. The gene calls are TRBV7-3 and TRBJ1-3, with D tentatively TRBD1 (6 bases). Germline-derived CDR1 and CDR2 are SGHTA and FQGTGA. Trimming took 4 bases from V and 7 from J, leaving 17 bases between them. The CDR3 extends over 15 amino acids.

V and J are TRBV5-1 and TRBJ1-1; the D gene is possibly TRBD1 (6 bases). The V end lost 2 bases, the J end lost 3 bases, and 11 bases lay between the germline ends. CDR1 SGHRS and CDR2 YFSETQ come from the germline V gene. The CDR3 consists of 14 residues. CDR3 region: CASSFQGSDTEAFF. CDR3 nucleotide sequence: TGCGCCAGCAGCTTTCAGGGGTCAGACACTGAAGCTTTCTTT.

Here the CDR3 reads CASSYSTQNGYTF. The CDR3 DNA reads as TGTGCCAGCAGTTACTCTACACAGAATGGCTACACCTTC. The gene calls are TRBV6-5 and TRBJ1-2; D is undetermined. Germline-derived CDR1 and CDR2 are MNHEY and SVGAGI. Trimming cost V 0 bases and J 6 bases, with 8 bases left between them. This CDR3 spans 13 amino acids.

The V and J genes are TRBV7-2 and TRBJ1-2; TRBD1 agrees at 7 bases. This CDR3 has 16 residues. With 2 bases clipped from V and 8 bases from J, the junction kept 14 bases outside the gene matches. Germline-derived CDR1 and CDR2 are SGHTA and FQGNSA. The CDR3 protein is CASSLFRTGLLGGYTF. DNA for the CDR3: TGTGCCAGCAGCTTATTCAGGACAGGACTCCTCGGGGGCTACACCTTC.

J is TRBJ1-1 and V is TRBV5-1; tentative D call: TRBD1 (6 bases). The CDR3 has 14 amino acids. In germline, CDR1 is SGHRS, CDR2 YFSETQ. The V gene lost 0 bases and the J gene lost 3 bases, with 9 bases spanning the gap. CDR3 nucleotide sequence: TGCGCCAGCAGCTTGGTAGGGGGGGACACTGAAGCTTTCTTT. Protein product: CASSLVGGDTEAFF.

The V gene is TRBV7-2, the J gene TRBJ2-1, with 8 bases identical to TRBD1. This CDR3 is built from 15 residues. Germline lookup yields CDR1 SGHTA and CDR2 FQGNSA. V was pared by 5 bases and J by 9 bases, with 12 bases of the junction left unmatched. The CDR3 nucleotides are TGTGCCAGCAGCCAACGGACAGGGCCTTTGGGTGAGCAGTTCTTC. Residues: CASSQRTGPLGEQFF.

This chain uses TRBV5-4 with TRBJ2-7, with a tentative D call TRBD2 (6 bases). The CDR3 is 14 residues long. The germline CDR1 and CDR2 sequences are SGHNT and YYREEE (reference sequence). Trimming pared 6 bases from V and 3 bases from J, leaving 16 bases between. The DNA of the CDR3 is TGTGCCAGCACCCCTGTGGTCGGGAGCTACGAGCAGTACTTC. Its protein is CASTPVVGSYEQYF.

CDR3 coding DNA: TGCAGCGTCGCTGAGATAGCGGACTACAATGAGCAGTTCTTC. Protein: CSVAEIADYNEQFF. The V call is TRBV29-1, the J call TRBJ2-1, with D tentatively TRBD2 (6 bases). Trimming shortened V by 6 bases and J by 3 bases, and 15 bases separated the two germline ends. The V gene's germline CDR1 is SQVTM and CDR2 ANQGSEA. The CDR3 is 14 residues long.

The chain employs TRBV6-5 and TRBJ2-1, with 11 bases aligning to TRBD2. With 7 bases clipped from V and 6 bases from J, the junction kept 8 bases outside the gene matches. The CDR3 covers 15 residues. Germline V gene lookup returns CDR1 MNHEY and CDR2 SVGAGI. The CDR3 region is CASTLAGAEANEQFF. The CDR3 coding sequence is TGTGCCAGCACACTAGCGGGGGCCGAGGCCAATGAGCAGTTCTTC.

This chain joins TRBV5-4 and TRBJ2-1; 13 bases line up with TRBD2. The CDR3 is 16 amino acids. Germline CDR1 SGHNT, CDR2 YYREEE (reference sequence). Germline trimming cut 3 bases from V and 10 bases from J; bases unmatched to any gene: 10. The CDR3 coding sequence is TGTGCCAGCAGCTGGGAGAGGACTAGCGGGAGATGGGAGCAGTTCTTC. Protein: CASSWERTSGRWEQFF.

This clone was observed once. V and J are TRBV7-2 and TRBJ1-1, with D possibly being TRBD1 (6 bases). Trimming pared 5 bases from V and 5 bases from J, leaving 12 bases between. CDR3 length: 13 residues. Germline values: CDR1 SGHTA, CDR2 FQGNSA. The CDR3 DNA sequence: TGTGCCAGCAGCCAATCCAGGGGTACTGAAGCTTTCTTT. It codes for CASSQSRGTEAFF.

This clone was detected once. This chain uses TRBV28 with TRBJ2-3; D may be TRBD1 (6 bases). Trimming stripped 6 bases from V and 6 bases from J, with 19 bases between. CDR1 and CDR2 (germline): MDHEN, SYDVKM. CDR3 length: 15 amino acids. This CDR3 reads CASSLPNREFDTQYF. Written as DNA, the CDR3 is TGTGCCAGCAGCCTGCCCAACAGGGAGTTTGATACGCAGTATTTT.

The rearrangement links TRBV9 to TRBJ2-5; 8 bases are shared with TRBD2. CDR3 length: 18 residues. Germline lookup yields CDR1 SGDLS and CDR2 YYNGEE. Trimming removed 4 bases from V and 5 bases from J; junction bases left unmatched: 19. For the CDR3, the DNA is TGTGCCAGCAGCCAAGGCCCGGGGGGGAGCGGGACCCCGGAGACCCAGTACTTC. Its protein product is CASSQGPGGSGTPETQYF.

The chain couples TRBV7-9 to TRBJ1-2; the D is unclear. Germline CDR1 and CDR2: SEHNR and FQNEAQ (reference sequence). The ends were cut back, 3 bases at V and 3 bases at J, with 8 bases in the middle. CDR3 length: 13 amino acids. In DNA form, the CDR3 reads TGTGCCAGCAGCTTCGAGGGCCACTATGGCTACACCTTC. Protein sequence: CASSFEGHYGYTF. The complete variable domain, with remaining parts taken from reference TRBV7-9 and TRBJ1-2, reads DTGVSQNPRHKITKRGQNVTFRCDPISEHNRLYWYRQTLGQGPEFLTYFQNEAQLEKSRLLSDRFSAERPKGSFSTLEIQRTEQGDSAMYLCASSFEGHYGYTFGSGTRLTVV.

The V call is TRBV20-1, the J call TRBJ2-7, with D perhaps TRBD1 (6 bases). Trimming left V 3 bases short and J 0 bases short, with 15 bases between. CDR1 and CDR2 from the germline V gene are DFQATT and SNEGSKA (reference sequence). CDR3 length: 15 amino acids. CDR3 DNA: TGCAGTGCTAGTGTAACCGGGACATTCTCCTACGAGCAGTACTTC. This translates into CSASVTGTFSYEQYF.

The chain links TRBV5-1 to TRBJ1-2, with D possibly being TRBD1 (5 bases). Per the germline V gene, CDR1 is SGHRS and CDR2 is YFSETQ. This CDR3 is built from 15 residues. The V end lost 2 bases, the J end lost 8 bases, and 19 bases lay between the germline ends. The CDR3 loop reads CASSLPGQGLSGYTF. The CDR3 DNA follows: TGCGCCAGCAGCTTACCCGGGCAGGGACTATCGGGCTACACCTTC.

The gene calls are TRBV14 and TRBJ2-5, with 10 positions matching TRBD2. This CDR3 spans 17 amino acids. CDR1 SGHDN and CDR2 FVKESK come from the germline V gene. Germline trimming cut 1 base from V and 2 bases from J; bases unmatched to any gene: 7. In nucleotides, the CDR3 is TGTGCCAGCAGCCAAGTTCTAGCGGGAGTTGGTCAAGAGACCCAGTACTTC. Amino acids: CASSQVLAGVGQETQYF.

A remark on this clone: Being one base from a much bigger clone, this may be a read error. This CDR3 reads CASSRTENQPQHF. Written as DNA, the CDR3 is TGTGCCAGCAGCCGGACAGAGAATCAGCCCCAGCATTTT. The chain links TRBV3-1 (or the pseudogene TRBV3-2) to TRBJ1-5; D is possibly TRBD1 (6 bases). Germline assignment: CDR1 LGHDT and CDR2 YNNKEL (reference sequence). V lost 4 bases, J lost 4 bases, and 8 bases lay in between. This CDR3 has 13 residues.

This chain links TRBV11-2 with TRBJ1-4; 8 positions match TRBD1. Germline CDR1 SGHAT, CDR2 FQNNGV. There are 16 residues in the CDR3. The V gene end was trimmed by 3 bases and the J gene end by 6 bases; junction bases not matched to a gene: 9. The CDR3 bases are TGTGCCAGCAGCTTTACCCTGGACAGGGAGGATGAAAAACTGTTTTTT. As protein: CASSFTLDREDEKLFF. Filled out from reference TRBV11-2 and TRBJ1-4, the complete variable domain reads EAGVAQSPRYKIIEKRQSVAFWCNPISGHATLYWYQQILGQGPKLLIQFQNNGVVDDSQLPKDRFSAERLKGVDSTLKIQPAKLEDSAVYLCASSFTLDREDEKLFFGSGTQLSVL.

This clone was found a few times. V gene TRBV5-1 combines with J gene TRBJ1-2; 7 nucleotides agree with TRBD1. Trimming removed 4 bases from V and 3 bases from J; junction bases left unmatched: 3. The CDR3 extends over 13 amino acids. CDR1 SGHRS and CDR2 YFSETQ come from the germline V gene. The CDR3 DNA reads TGCGCCAGCAGCCCCACAGGGGACTATGGCTACACCTTC. This sequence encodes CASSPTGDYGYTF.

Comments on this clone: The same CDR3 also results from other DNA sequences found in this sample. V is TRBV30 and J is TRBJ1-6; 8 bases agree with TRBD1. J gave up 10 bases and V 0 bases, and 2 bases lay outside the gene matches. CDR1 is GTSNPN, CDR2 SVGIG, per germline (reference sequence). This CDR3 has 13 residues. CDR3 bases: TGTGCCTGGAGTGTACAGGGGGACTCACCCCTCCACTTT. Translation gives CAWSVQGDSPLHF.